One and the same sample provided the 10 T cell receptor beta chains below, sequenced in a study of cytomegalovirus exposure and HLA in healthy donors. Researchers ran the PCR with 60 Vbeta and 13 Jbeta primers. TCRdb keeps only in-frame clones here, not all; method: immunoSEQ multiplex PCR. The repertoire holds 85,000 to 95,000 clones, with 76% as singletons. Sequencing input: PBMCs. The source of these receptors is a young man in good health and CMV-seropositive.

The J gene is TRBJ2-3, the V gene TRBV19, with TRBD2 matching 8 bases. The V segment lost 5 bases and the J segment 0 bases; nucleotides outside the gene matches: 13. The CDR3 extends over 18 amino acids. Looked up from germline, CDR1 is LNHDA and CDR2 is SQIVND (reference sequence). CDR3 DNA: TGTGCCAGTAGTGGGAGGGCGGGGGGCCACCCGAGCACAGATACGCAGTATTTT. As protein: CASSGRAGGHPSTDTQYF.

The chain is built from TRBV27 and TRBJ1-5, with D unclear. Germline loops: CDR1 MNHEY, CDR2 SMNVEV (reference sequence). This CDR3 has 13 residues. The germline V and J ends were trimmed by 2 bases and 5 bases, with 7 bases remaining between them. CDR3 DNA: TGTGCCAGCAGTTTAAGTACGGATCAGCCCCAGCATTTT. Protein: CASSLSTDQPQHF.

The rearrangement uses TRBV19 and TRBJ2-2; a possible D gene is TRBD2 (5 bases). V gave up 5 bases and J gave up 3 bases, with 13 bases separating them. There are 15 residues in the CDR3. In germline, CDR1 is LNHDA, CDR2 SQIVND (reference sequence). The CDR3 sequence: CASSVQGSYTGELFF. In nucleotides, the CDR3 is TGTGCCAGTAGTGTCCAAGGGAGTTACACCGGGGAGCTGTTTTTT.

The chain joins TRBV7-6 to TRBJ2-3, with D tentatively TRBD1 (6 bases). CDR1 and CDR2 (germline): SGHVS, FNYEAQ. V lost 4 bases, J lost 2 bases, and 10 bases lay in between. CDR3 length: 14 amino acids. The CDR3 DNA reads TGTGCCAGCAGCTCGGACAGCTCCACAGATACGCAGTATTTT. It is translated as CASSSDSSTDTQYF.

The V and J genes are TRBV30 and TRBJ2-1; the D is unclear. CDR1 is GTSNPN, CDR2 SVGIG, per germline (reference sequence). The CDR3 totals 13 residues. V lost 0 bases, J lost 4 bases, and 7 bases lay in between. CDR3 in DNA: TGTGCCTGGAGTGTAAACGGTTACAATGAGCAGTTCTTC. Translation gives CAWSVNGYNEQFF.

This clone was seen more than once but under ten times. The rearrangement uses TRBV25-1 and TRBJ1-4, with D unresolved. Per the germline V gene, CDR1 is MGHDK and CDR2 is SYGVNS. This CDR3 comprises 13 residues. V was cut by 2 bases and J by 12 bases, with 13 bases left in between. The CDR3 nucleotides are TGTGCCAGCAGTGAAACAGTTGAGGGAGAACTGTTTTTT. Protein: CASSETVEGELFF.

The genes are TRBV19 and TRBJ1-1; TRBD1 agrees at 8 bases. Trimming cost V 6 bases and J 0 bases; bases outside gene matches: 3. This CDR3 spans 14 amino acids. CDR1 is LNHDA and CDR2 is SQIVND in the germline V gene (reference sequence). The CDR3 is CASRQGGMNTEAFF. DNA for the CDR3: TGTGCCAGTAGACAGGGGGGGATGAACACTGAAGCTTTCTTT.

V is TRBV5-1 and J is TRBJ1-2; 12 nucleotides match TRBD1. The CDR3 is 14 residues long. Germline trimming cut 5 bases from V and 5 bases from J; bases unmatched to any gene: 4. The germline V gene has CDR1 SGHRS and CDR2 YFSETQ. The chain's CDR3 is CASSPGQGAYGYTF. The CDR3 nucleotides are TGCGCCAGCAGTCCGGGACAGGGGGCGTATGGCTACACCTTC.

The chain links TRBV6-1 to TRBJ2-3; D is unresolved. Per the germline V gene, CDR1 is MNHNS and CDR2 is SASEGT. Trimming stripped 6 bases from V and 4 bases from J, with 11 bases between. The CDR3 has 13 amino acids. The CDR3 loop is CASRKRRADTQYF. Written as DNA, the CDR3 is TGTGCCAGCAGAAAAAGACGGGCAGATACGCAGTATTTT.

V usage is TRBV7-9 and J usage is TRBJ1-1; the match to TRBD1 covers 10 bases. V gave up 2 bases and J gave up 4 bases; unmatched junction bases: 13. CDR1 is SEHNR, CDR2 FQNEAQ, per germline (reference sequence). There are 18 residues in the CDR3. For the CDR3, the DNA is TGTGCCAGCAGCTTACGGGGGACAGGGGCAGGGGGAGGCACTGAAGCTTTCTTT. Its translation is CASSLRGTGAGGGTEAFF.